These 31 T cell receptor beta chains were sequenced from one sample in a study of blood T cell repertoires in COVID-19 (TCRdb year 2020). Libraries were built with the immunoSEQ multiplex PCR assay. The table was pulled from immuneACCESS by TCRdb, which kept in-frame rearrangements only. Such tables lose some clones; where checked, under half of the loss comes from unresolved V genes, and the rest has no known cause. Here the sample has some 370,000 clones; around 86% occur a single time. Of the sample, less than 6% is held by the ten largest clones. Sequenced material: PBMCs or T cells enriched from blood (not recorded which). Every receptor here comes from a woman aged 45-60 years who had recovered from COVID-19.

The rearrangement links TRBV29-1 to TRBJ2-1, with D unresolved. V shed 2 bases and J shed 0 bases, with 14 bases lying between them. The CDR3 length is 16 residues. Germline V gene sequence: CDR1 SQVTM, CDR2 ANQGSEA. Written as DNA, the CDR3 is TGCAGCGTTGAACGCCCTACTACCAGCTCCTACAATGAGCAGTTCTTC. Translated: CSVERPTTSSYNEQFF.

This chain uses TRBV5-8 with TRBJ1-4; D is undetermined. Deletions cut 4 bases from V and 5 bases from J, with 15 bases between. This CDR3 has 15 amino acids. Germline-derived CDR1 and CDR2 are SGHTS and YDEGEE. The DNA for the CDR3 is TGTGCCAGCAGCACCCAGACACGCATAAATGAAAAACTGTTTTTT. It encodes CASSTQTRINEKLFF.

The genes are TRBV6-4 and TRBJ1-1; no clear D gene. With 9 bases removed from V and 4 bases from J, the gap between germline ends came to 15 bases. Germline values: CDR1 MRHNA, CDR2 SNTAGT. There are 13 residues in the CDR3. The CDR3 region is CASEYDRGTEAFF. DNA for the CDR3: TGTGCCAGTGAGTATGATCGCGGCACTGAAGCTTTCTTT.

The DNA of the CDR3 is TGTGCCAGCAGCCAAGGGACTAGCACTTCCTACGAGCAGTACTTC. Protein sequence: CASSQGTSTSYEQYF. The chain links TRBV9 to TRBJ2-7; TRBD2 matches 9 bases. V lost 4 bases and J lost 1; bases outside the gene matches: 6. Per the germline V gene, CDR1 is SGDLS and CDR2 is YYNGEE. This CDR3 spans 15 amino acids.

V is TRBV7-9 and J is TRBJ2-1; 9 nucleotides line up with TRBD2. There are 15 residues in the CDR3. Germline V gene lookup returns CDR1 SEHNR and CDR2 FQNEAQ (reference sequence). J gave up 8 bases and V 5 bases, and 10 bases lay outside the gene matches. The CDR3 loop is CASSPELAGSHEQFF. The CDR3 DNA reads as TGTGCCAGCAGCCCCGAGCTAGCGGGATCTCATGAGCAGTTCTTC.

This chain connects TRBV9 to TRBJ1-1, with TRBD1 as a possible D gene (6 bases). V shed 3 bases and J shed 0 bases, with 18 bases lying between them. CDR3 length: 17 amino acids. Germline V gene lookup returns CDR1 SGDLS and CDR2 YYNGEE. Written as DNA, the CDR3 is TGTGCCAGCAGCGCACGGGGGGCGGGTCCTATGAACACTGAAGCTTTCTTT. The encoded protein is CASSARGAGPMNTEAFF.

J is TRBJ1-5 and V is TRBV5-1; D is unclear. Germline loops: CDR1 SGHRS, CDR2 YFSETQ. The CDR3 loop spans 13 amino acids. V lost 1 base, J lost 3 bases, and 5 bases lay in between. The CDR3 coding sequence is TGCGCCAGCAGCTTGTTCTACAATCAGCCCCAGCATTTT. This translates into CASSLFYNQPQHF.

The chain has TRBV6-2 or TRBV6-3 and TRBJ1-2; 11 bases fit TRBD1. CDR3 length: 16 amino acids. Germline V CDR1 and CDR2: MNHEY, SVGEGT. Trimming cost V 2 bases and J 10 bases; bases outside gene matches: 12. The CDR3 sequence: CASSYTNAGTGGPYTF. The CDR3 nucleotides are TGTGCCAGCAGTTACACCAACGCCGGGACAGGGGGTCCCTACACCTTC.

The V gene is TRBV11-2, the J gene TRBJ2-7; tentative D call: TRBD1 (6 bases). The CDR3 covers 16 residues. CDR1 is SGHAT, CDR2 FQNNGV, per germline. The V end lost 1 base, the J end lost 0 bases, and 13 bases lay between the germline ends. CDR3 DNA sequence: TGTGCCAGCAGCTTAGCTTGGGACAAGAGCTCCTACGAGCAGTACTTC. Translating it yields CASSLAWDKSSYEQYF.

The chain is built from TRBV7-9 and TRBJ1-5; 11 bases line up with TRBD1. CDR3 length: 18 amino acids. V lost 4 bases, J lost 1 base, and 9 bases stayed unmatched. Looked up from germline, CDR1 is SEHNR and CDR2 is FQNEAQ (reference sequence). The CDR3 nucleotides read TGTGCCAGCAGCTCCGGGACAGGGGGACAGAAGAGCAATCAGCCCCAGCATTTT. Residues: CASSSGTGGQKSNQPQHF.

This sequence joins TRBV19 and TRBJ2-7; TRBD2 is a possible D gene (6 bases). Trimming removed 7 bases from V and 3 bases from J, with 13 bases in between. Germline V CDR1 and CDR2: LNHDA, SQIVND (reference sequence). The CDR3 consists of 13 residues. The CDR3 coding sequence is TGTGCCAGTAAGGGGCGGGGAGACTACGAGCAGTACTTC. Encoded protein: CASKGRGDYEQYF.

The gene calls are TRBV4-1 and TRBJ1-2; D uncertain. V was cut by 4 bases and J by 2 bases, with 8 bases left in between. Germline-derived CDR1 and CDR2 are MGHRA and YSYEKL. The CDR3 covers 13 residues. CDR3 amino acids: CASSRVENYGYTF. For the CDR3, the DNA is TGCGCCAGCAGCCGAGTAGAGAACTATGGCTACACCTTC.

The chain couples TRBV3-1 (or the pseudogene TRBV3-2) to TRBJ2-2; 7 nucleotides align to TRBD1. Looked up from germline, CDR1 is LGHDT and CDR2 is YNNKEL (reference sequence). V dropped 4 bases and J dropped 7; count of bases not matched to a gene: 6. CDR3 length: 14 amino acids. CDR3 protein: CASSLTGTIGELFF. The DNA for the CDR3 is TGTGCCAGCAGCCTGACAGGGACGATCGGGGAGCTGTTTTTT.

The V gene is TRBV11-1, the J gene TRBJ2-5; 8 nucleotides align to TRBD1. This CDR3 contains 12 residues. Looked up from germline, CDR1 is SGHAT and CDR2 is FQDESV (reference sequence). Trimming cost V 8 bases and J 5 bases; bases outside gene matches: 4. This chain's CDR3 is CASSGDRETQYF. The DNA of the CDR3 is TGTGCCAGCTCCGGGGACAGGGAGACCCAGTACTTC. The variable domain in full, completed from reference TRBV11-1 and TRBJ2-5, reads EAEVAQSPRYKITEKSQAVAFWCDPISGHATLYWYRQILGQGPELLVQFQDESVVDDSQLPKDRFSAERLKGVDSTLKIQPAELGDSAMYLCASSGDRETQYFGPGTRLLVL.

The chain carries TRBV5-4 and TRBJ1-5; D may be TRBD1 (5 bases). The CDR3 spans 14 residues. Trimming shortened V by 2 bases and J by 1 base, and 7 bases separated the two germline ends. Germline CDR1 SGHNT, CDR2 YYREEE (reference sequence). In DNA, the CDR3 is TGTGCCAGCAGCTTTCAGGGAAGCAATCAGCCCCAGCATTTT. This sequence encodes CASSFQGSNQPQHF.

This chain links TRBV19 with TRBJ1-5; D might be TRBD1 (5 bases). The CDR3 covers 14 residues. V was cut by 6 bases and J by 5 bases, with 14 bases left in between. CDR1 and CDR2 (germline): LNHDA, SQIVND (reference sequence). CDR3 sequence reads: CASSWAGIDQPQHF. CDR3 DNA sequence: TGTGCCAGTAGCTGGGCAGGGATAGATCAGCCCCAGCATTTT.

This chain uses TRBV30 with TRBJ1-2; D is ambiguous. This CDR3 region has 10 residues. Trimming took off 7 bases at V and 10 bases at J, with 13 bases between the two ends. CDR1 is GTSNPN, CDR2 SVGIG, per germline (reference sequence). The CDR3 bases are TGTGCCTTGGGCCGTCGGGACTACACCTTC. Protein sequence: CALGRRDYTF.

The chain recombines TRBV21-1 with TRBJ1-6; TRBD1, the D gene given by the table, was not confirmed from the DNA. TRBV21-1 is described as a pseudogene. The CDR3 runs to 18 residues. The CDR3: CASRFEKQGITYNSPLHF. The CDR3 region has the DNA TGTGCCAGCCGCTTCGAGAAACAGGGAATAACCTATAATTCACCCCTCCACTTT.

The chain couples TRBV6-1 to TRBJ2-1; D is undetermined. The CDR3 is made up of 15 amino acids. V lost 1 base to trimming and J lost 3 bases, with 10 bases between them. Germline V gene data show CDR1 as MNHNS and CDR2 as SASEGT. The CDR3 loop reads CASSEGPGNYNEQFF. The CDR3 nucleotides read TGTGCCAGCAGTGAAGGTCCAGGAAACTACAATGAGCAGTTCTTC.

The chain carries TRBV4-1 and TRBJ2-1; no firm D call. The V and J ends lost 0 bases and 8 bases respectively, with 8 bases between them. Germline values: CDR1 MGHRA, CDR2 YSYEKL. CDR3 length equals 13 residues. Here the CDR3 reads CASSQDSGHEQFF. The DNA for the CDR3 is TGCGCCAGCAGCCAAGATTCAGGCCATGAGCAGTTCTTC.

The chain links TRBV9 to TRBJ2-7, with a tentative D call TRBD1 (6 bases). Trimming pared 2 bases from V and 5 bases from J, leaving 17 bases between. CDR1 and CDR2 from the germline V gene are SGDLS and YYNGEE. This CDR3 is built from 15 residues. CDR3 region: CASSVGTRGANEQYF. Here the CDR3 DNA reads TGTGCCAGCAGCGTCGGTACCAGGGGCGCGAACGAGCAGTACTTC.

A single count supports this clone. The chain couples TRBV9 to TRBJ1-2; 8 nucleotides line up with TRBD1. This CDR3 is 15 amino acids long. Trimming took 0 bases from V and 6 from J; bases not matched to a gene: 7. Looked up from germline, CDR1 is SGDLS and CDR2 is YYNGEE. CDR3 loop: CASSVVDRGTDGYTF. The DNA of the CDR3 is TGTGCCAGCAGCGTAGTAGACAGGGGTACGGATGGCTACACCTTC.

The chain carries TRBV18 and TRBJ2-2; 9 bases are a match to TRBD1. V shed 3 bases and J 7 bases; nucleotides not matched to a gene: 6. The CDR3 contains 15 residues. In germline, CDR1 is KGHSH, CDR2 LQKENI. CDR3 sequence: CASSPGTGSGGELFF. CDR3 in DNA: TGTGCCAGCTCACCGGGGACAGGGAGTGGCGGGGAGCTGTTTTTT.

This clone was detected once. This chain joins TRBV5-1 and TRBJ1-4; 7 bases are shared with TRBD1. The CDR3 has 13 amino acids. The junction had 5 bases not matched to a gene; V was cut back by 4 bases and J by 8 bases. Germline V gives CDR1 SGHRS, CDR2 YFSETQ. In DNA, the CDR3 is TGCGCCAGCAGCCCCGCAGGGGGAGAAAAACTGTTTTTT. Translating gives CASSPAGGEKLFF.

The chain couples TRBV2 to TRBJ1-5, with D hard to call. The CDR3 runs 13 residues. The germline CDR1 and CDR2 sequences are SNHLY and FYNNEI. The V end was cut by 6 bases, the J end by 3 bases, with 9 bases between. The CDR3 DNA reads as TGTGCCAGCAGGGACTTGAACAATCAGCCCCAGCATTTT. This codes for CASRDLNNQPQHF.

The rearrangement links TRBV14 to TRBJ2-5, with TRBD2 matching 8 bases. Trimming took 1 base from V and 5 from J; bases not matched to a gene: 3. The CDR3 runs 14 residues. CDR1 and CDR2 (germline): SGHDN, FVKESK. CDR3 residues: CASSQVGLEETQYF. The CDR3 DNA sequence: TGTGCCAGCAGCCAAGTGGGACTAGAGGAGACCCAGTACTTC.

The chain has TRBV11-1 and TRBJ1-1; the match to TRBD1 covers 8 bases. CDR3 length: 14 amino acids. Germline loops: CDR1 SGHAT, CDR2 FQDESV (reference sequence). After removal of 3 bases from V and 1 base from J, the junction contained 1 base not matched to a gene. CDR3 DNA sequence: TGTGCCAGCAGCTTTGACAGGGGGAACACTGAAGCTTTCTTT. As protein: CASSFDRGNTEAFF. The whole variable domain, remainder taken from reference TRBV11-1 and TRBJ1-1, is EAEVAQSPRYKITEKSQAVAFWCDPISGHATLYWYRQILGQGPELLVQFQDESVVDDSQLPKDRFSAERLKGVDSTLKIQPAELGDSAMYLCASSFDRGNTEAFFGQGTRLTVV.

The chain links TRBV5-4 to TRBJ1-1, with D tentatively TRBD1 (5 bases). There are 16 residues in the CDR3. V was cut by 0 bases and J by 0 bases, with 12 bases left in between. The germline V gene encodes CDR1 SGHNT and CDR2 YYREEE (reference sequence). The CDR3 here is CASSLEGVGMNTEAFF. The CDR3 nucleotides are TGTGCCAGCAGCTTGGAAGGGGTCGGCATGAACACTGAAGCTTTCTTT.

On this clone: Other DNA sequences from this sample encode an identical CDR3 as well. This chain uses TRBV15 with TRBJ1-2; 9 bases map to TRBD1. This CDR3 is built from 13 residues. The germline V gene has CDR1 LNHNV and CDR2 YYDKDF (reference sequence). Trimming took 4 bases from V and 5 from J; bases not matched to a gene: 2. CDR3 DNA: TGTGCCACCAGCAAAGGACAGGGGTATGGCTACACCTTC. Its translation: CATSKGQGYGYTF. The full variable domain, its missing parts supplied by reference TRBV15 and TRBJ1-2, is DAMVIQNPRYQVTQFGKPVTLSCSQTLNHNVMYWYQQKSSQAPKLLFHYYDKDFNNEADTPDNFQSRRPNTSFCFLDIRSPGLGDTAMYLCATSKGQGYGYTFGSGTRLTVV.

This clone was seen a single time. The CDR3 DNA reads as TGTGCCAGCAGTGCATACGTTGGACAGGGGGGTCAGCCCCAGCATTTT. This translates into CASSAYVGQGGQPQHF. The chain is built from TRBV2 and TRBJ1-5, with TRBD1 matching 10 bases. There are 16 residues in the CDR3. The germline V gene has CDR1 SNHLY and CDR2 FYNNEI. J gave up 6 bases and V 4 bases, and 9 bases lay outside the gene matches.

The chain joins TRBV9 to TRBJ2-1; TRBD2 matches 8 bases. Germline lookup yields CDR1 SGDLS and CDR2 YYNGEE. Unmatched junction bases numbered 10, after V lost 3 bases and J lost 8 bases. This CDR3 contains 15 residues. The CDR3 nucleotides are TGTGCCAGCAGCGGAAGCGGGAGAAGATTGGATGAGCAGTTCTTC. This gives the protein CASSGSGRRLDEQFF.